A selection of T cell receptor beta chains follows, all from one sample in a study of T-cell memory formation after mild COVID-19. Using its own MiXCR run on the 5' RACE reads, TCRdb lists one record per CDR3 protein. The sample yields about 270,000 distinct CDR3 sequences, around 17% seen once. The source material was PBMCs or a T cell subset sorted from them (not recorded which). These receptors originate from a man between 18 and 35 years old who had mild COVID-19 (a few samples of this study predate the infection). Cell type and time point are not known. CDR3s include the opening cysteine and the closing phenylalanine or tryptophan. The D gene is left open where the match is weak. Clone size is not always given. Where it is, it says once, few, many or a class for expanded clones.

DNA: TGTGCCAGCAGCCACTCCGGGACAGGATCGGTGCGTCAAGAGACCCAGTACTTC
CDR3: CASSHSGTGSVRQETQYF
J: TRBJ2-5
length: 18
size: NA
V: TRBV4-2
D: TRBD1

DNA: TGTGCCAGCAGCCCGGGGGGGTCGGGGGTCACAGATACGCAGTATTTT
CDR3: CASSPGGSGVTDTQYF
J: TRBJ2-3
length: 16
size: NA
V: TRBV7-2
D: TRBD2

DNA: TGCGCCAGCAGCTTGGTCGGGGGGCGGCCTAACTATGGCTACACCTTC
CDR3: CASSLVGGRPNYGYTF
J: TRBJ1-2
length: 16
size: few
V: TRBV5-1
D: NA

DNA: TGCGCCAGCTCCCGGACAGGGGGCCTTGAGACCCAGTACTTC
CDR3: CASSRTGGLETQYF
J: TRBJ2-5
length: 14
size: many
V: TRBV5-1
D: TRBD1

DNA: TGCGCCAGCAGCCAAGGACGGACGACGGTGGACTATGGCTACACCTTC
CDR3: CASSQGRTTVDYGYTF
J: TRBJ1-2
length: 16
size: few
V: TRBV4-1
D: NA

DNA: TGTGCCGCCTCGAGCGGCTCTCGAAGCTCCTACGAGCAGTACTTC
CDR3: CAASSGSRSSYEQYF
J: TRBJ2-7
length: 15
size: NA
V: TRBV6-2/TRBV6-3
D: NA

DNA: TGTGCCAGCAGTTCCGGAGCCGCCGCTGGAGAAAAACTGTTTTTT
CDR3: CASSSGAAAGEKLFF
J: TRBJ1-4
length: 15
size: NA
V: TRBV27
D: NA

DNA: TGTGCCAGCAGCTTAAGCGGAGTGGAATCGGACGAGCAGTACTTC
CDR3: CASSLSGVESDEQYF
J: TRBJ2-7
length: 15
size: many
V: TRBV7-3
D: NA

DNA: TGCGCCAGCAGCCAAGAAAGCGGGGCCCGCACAGATACGCAGTATTTT
CDR3: CASSQESGARTDTQYF
J: TRBJ2-3
length: 16
size: many
V: TRBV4-3
D: TRBD2

DNA: TGTGCCAGTAGTATAGGGCAGGGACTCGGGGAGACCCAGTACTTC
CDR3: CASSIGQGLGETQYF
J: TRBJ2-5
length: 15
size: NA
V: TRBV19
D: NA

DNA: TGTGCCAGCAGTCCTGCCGGGGGGGGGGCGTCCGGCTACACCTTC
CDR3: CASSPAGGGASGYTF
J: TRBJ1-2
length: 15
size: few
V: TRBV11-2
D: NA

DNA: TGCGCCAGCAGCCAAGAATCCGGGGTTGTTTCACCCCTCCACTTT
CDR3: CASSQESGVVSPLHF
J: TRBJ1-6
length: 15
size: NA
V: TRBV4-3
D: NA

DNA: TGTGCCAGCAGCTTTGTAACTGAGGTTGAGGGTGTTTTCTTC
CDR3: CASSFVTEVEGVFF
J: TRBJ2-1
length: 14
size: many
V: TRBV7-2
D: NA

DNA: TGTGCCAGCAGTCCAGGGGGTGAGAACTATGGCTACACCTTC
CDR3: CASSPGGENYGYTF
J: TRBJ1-2
length: 14
size: NA
V: TRBV12-3/TRBV12-4
D: TRBD1

DNA: TGTGCCAGCAGCTTACAGGGCACTTGGGAAAAACTGTTTTTT
CDR3: CASSLQGTWEKLFF
J: TRBJ1-4
length: 14
size: NA
V: TRBV7-9
D: NA

DNA: TGCAGTGCTAGAAATTGGGCGGGGGGGCCCCGGAAGGACGAGCAGTTCTTC
CDR3: CSARNWAGGPRKDEQFF
J: TRBJ2-1
length: 17
size: NA
V: TRBV20-1
D: TRBD2

DNA: TGTGCCAGCAACGCTCCGGACAGGGGGCGCATTCAGCCCCAGCATTTT
CDR3: CASNAPDRGRIQPQHF
J: TRBJ1-5
length: 16
size: few
V: TRBV6-6
D: TRBD1

DNA: TGCGCCAGCAGCCAAGATTTGGAGACCCAGTACTTC
CDR3: CASSQDLETQYF
J: TRBJ2-5
length: 12
size: few
V: TRBV4-1
D: NA

DNA: TGTGCCAGCAGCTCTGATTTCACAGGGGATGGCTACACCTTC
CDR3: CASSSDFTGDGYTF
J: TRBJ1-2
length: 14
size: NA
V: TRBV7-2
D: TRBD1

DNA: TGTGCCAGCAGCTTCCGGGACAGGCCCTACAATGAGCAGTTCTTC
CDR3: CASSFRDRPYNEQFF
J: TRBJ2-1
length: 15
size: few
V: TRBV5-8
D: TRBD1

DNA: TGCAGTGCTAGACGGACGACTAGCGGGGGGGCAGGAGAGACCCAGTACTTC
CDR3: CSARRTTSGGAGETQYF
J: TRBJ2-5
length: 17
size: NA
V: TRBV20-1
D: TRBD2

DNA: TGTGCCAGCAGCTTAATGAGTCATGGCTACACCTTC
CDR3: CASSLMSHGYTF
J: TRBJ1-2
length: 12
size: few
V: TRBV7-2
D: NA

DNA: TGCGCCAGCAGCTTGGGGCAGGGACTAGCCAAAAACATTCAGTACTTC
CDR3: CASSLGQGLAKNIQYF
J: TRBJ2-4
length: 16
size: many
V: TRBV5-1
D: NA

DNA: TGTGCCAGCAGCTTAGGACAGGCGGCTGAAGCTTTCTTT
CDR3: CASSLGQAAEAFF
J: TRBJ1-1
length: 13
size: NA
V: TRBV7-9
D: NA

DNA: TGTGCCAGCAGCCACGGACAAATGGGCCAGCCCCAGCATTTT
CDR3: CASSHGQMGQPQHF
J: TRBJ1-5
length: 14
size: few
V: TRBV27
D: NA

DNA: TGTGCCAGCAGTCCAGGACAGGGGGCGTTAACCGGGGAGCTGTTTTTT
CDR3: CASSPGQGALTGELFF
J: TRBJ2-2
length: 16
size: NA
V: TRBV6-5
D: TRBD1

DNA: TGTGCCAGCAGTCAACCGGGTAGCAATCAGCCCCAGCATTTT
CDR3: CASSQPGSNQPQHF
J: TRBJ1-5
length: 14
size: NA
V: TRBV5-8
D: NA

DNA: TGTGCCAGCAGTGAATTCAGGGGAGTCCAAGAGACCCAGTACTTC
CDR3: CASSEFRGVQETQYF
J: TRBJ2-5
length: 15
size: NA
V: TRBV25-1
D: NA

DNA: TGTGCCAGCAGTTCGACCACAGCGGCCTACGAGCAGTACTTC
CDR3: CASSSTTAAYEQYF
J: TRBJ2-7
length: 14
size: few
V: TRBV27
D: NA

DNA: TGTGCCAGCACCCGGACAGGGGGCTATGGCTACACCTTC
CDR3: CASTRTGGYGYTF
J: TRBJ1-2
length: 13
size: NA
V: TRBV12-3/TRBV12-4
D: TRBD1

DNA: TGTGCCAGCAGTTACTCGATGGGGAACTATGGCTACACCTTC
CDR3: CASSYSMGNYGYTF
J: TRBJ1-2
length: 14
size: NA
V: TRBV6-5
D: NA

DNA: TGTGCCAGCAGCACAGGAAGTCGTGAGCAGTTCTTC
CDR3: CASSTGSREQFF
J: TRBJ2-1
length: 12
size: NA
V: TRBV7-3
D: NA

DNA: TGCGCCAGCAGCCCGGGACTAGCGGGGGGTGGGGCCAAAAACATTCAGTACTTC
CDR3: CASSPGLAGGGAKNIQYF
J: TRBJ2-4
length: 18
size: NA
V: TRBV4-1
D: TRBD2

DNA: TGTGCCAGCAGTTCCCGGGCTACGGGGGAAAAACTGTTTTTT
CDR3: CASSSRATGEKLFF
J: TRBJ1-4
length: 14
size: few
V: TRBV6-2/TRBV6-3
D: NA

DNA: TGTGCCAGCAAATTTGACCCTAATGAAAAACTGTTTTTT
CDR3: CASKFDPNEKLFF
J: TRBJ1-4
length: 13
size: NA
V: TRBV12-3/TRBV12-4
D: NA

DNA: TGCAGTGCGTCGTCGGGGGACGGCTACACCTTC
CDR3: CSASSGDGYTF
J: TRBJ1-2
length: 11
size: NA
V: TRBV20-1
D: NA

DNA: TGTGCCAGCAGTTTTCGCGGGGCTCAATATAGCAATCAGCCCCAGCATTTT
CDR3: CASSFRGAQYSNQPQHF
J: TRBJ1-5
length: 17
size: few
V: TRBV28
D: NA

DNA: TGTGCCAGCAGGGGACAGGGGTGGGGTGAAGCTTTCTTT
CDR3: CASRGQGWGEAFF
J: TRBJ1-1
length: 13
size: NA
V: TRBV7-9
D: TRBD1

DNA: TGCGCCAGCAGCCTGCGCGGCAGGGCACAGTGGGAAAAACTGTTTTTT
CDR3: CASSLRGRAQWEKLFF
J: TRBJ1-4
length: 16
size: NA
V: TRBV5-1
D: NA

DNA: TGTGCCAGCAGTTCTCGGCGGGGGCTCTACGAGCAGTACTTC
CDR3: CASSSRRGLYEQYF
J: TRBJ2-7
length: 14
size: NA
V: TRBV6-2/TRBV6-3
D: NA

DNA: TGTGCCAGCAGCTTATTCGGGCGTCAGCCCCAGCATTTT
CDR3: CASSLFGRQPQHF
J: TRBJ1-5
length: 13
size: NA
V: TRBV7-9
D: NA

DNA: TGTGCCAGCAGCTTGGGCGGTTCACAGAACTATGGCTACACCTTC
CDR3: CASSLGGSQNYGYTF
J: TRBJ1-2
length: 15
size: few
V: TRBV5-4
D: NA

DNA: TGTGCCAGCAGTCCAAAGCCGGGTTACAATGAGCAGTTCTTC
CDR3: CASSPKPGYNEQFF
J: TRBJ2-1
length: 14
size: NA
V: TRBV2
D: NA

DNA: TGCGCCAGCAGCTTGAGACAGGGAGACTATGGCTACACCTTC
CDR3: CASSLRQGDYGYTF
J: TRBJ1-2
length: 14
size: NA
V: TRBV5-1
D: TRBD1

DNA: TGTGCCAGCAGCTTGATGACAGGGGGCTCTGGAAACACCATATATTTT
CDR3: CASSLMTGGSGNTIYF
J: TRBJ1-3
length: 16
size: NA
V: TRBV7-2
D: TRBD1

DNA: TGCGCCAGCAGCCCATCCTTGAACACTGAAGATTTCTTT
CDR3: CASSPSLNTEDFF
J: TRBJ1-1
length: 13
size: NA
V: TRBV4-1
D: NA

DNA: TGTGCCAGTACTCCGGGCCTCTATAGCAATCAGCCCCAGCATTTT
CDR3: CASTPGLYSNQPQHF
J: TRBJ1-5
length: 15
size: few
V: TRBV19
D: NA

DNA: TGTGCCAGCAGTCACCAGGGATCCGATTCACCCCTCCACTTT
CDR3: CASSHQGSDSPLHF
J: TRBJ1-6
length: 14
size: few
V: TRBV6-5
D: NA